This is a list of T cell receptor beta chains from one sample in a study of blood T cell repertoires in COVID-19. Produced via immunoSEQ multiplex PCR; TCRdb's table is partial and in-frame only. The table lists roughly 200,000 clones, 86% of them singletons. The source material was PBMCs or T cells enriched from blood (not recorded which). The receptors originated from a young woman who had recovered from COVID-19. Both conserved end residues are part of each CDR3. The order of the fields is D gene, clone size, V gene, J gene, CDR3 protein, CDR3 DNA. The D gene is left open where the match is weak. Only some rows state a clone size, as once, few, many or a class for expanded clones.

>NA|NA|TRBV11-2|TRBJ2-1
CASSLDLGLVPSGYNEQFF
TGTGCCAGCAGCTTAGATCTGGGGCTAGTCCCCTCTGGGTACAATGAGCAGTTCTTC
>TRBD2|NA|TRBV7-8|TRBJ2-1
CASSLDSGRNYNEQFF
TGTGCCAGCAGCTTAGACAGCGGGAGGAATTACAATGAGCAGTTCTTC
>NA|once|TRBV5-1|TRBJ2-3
CASSLTGFTDTQYF
TGCGCCAGCAGCTTGACAGGGTTCACAGATACGCAGTATTTT
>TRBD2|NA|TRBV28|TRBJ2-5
CASSPPGGETQYF
TGTGCCAGCAGTCCCCCGGGGGGGGAGACCCAGTACTTC
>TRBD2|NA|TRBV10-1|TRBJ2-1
CASSEGTSGSDEQFF
TGCGCCAGCAGTGAGGGGACTAGCGGGAGTGATGAGCAGTTCTTC
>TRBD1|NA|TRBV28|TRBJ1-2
CASSSPGTGNYGYTF
TGTGCCAGCAGTTCTCCCGGGACAGGAAACTATGGCTACACCTTC
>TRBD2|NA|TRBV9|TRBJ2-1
CASSVANLAGVNEQFF
TGTGCCAGCAGCGTAGCTAACCTAGCGGGAGTCAATGAGCAGTTCTTC
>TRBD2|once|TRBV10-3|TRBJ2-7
CAISESTTPGLAAEYEQYF
TGTGCCATCAGTGAGTCGACAACCCCAGGGCTAGCGGCGGAATACGAGCAGTACTTC
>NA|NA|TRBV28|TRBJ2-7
CASRDSASEQYF
TGTGCCAGCAGAGATTCTGCTAGTGAGCAGTACTTC
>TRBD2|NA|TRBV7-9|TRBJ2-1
CASSSLAGIIDNEQFF
TGTGCCAGCAGCTCATTAGCGGGCATCATTGACAATGAGCAGTTCTTC
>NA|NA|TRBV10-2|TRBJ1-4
CASSESGQSNEKLFF
TGCGCCAGCAGTGAGTCAGGACAGTCTAATGAAAAACTGTTTTTT
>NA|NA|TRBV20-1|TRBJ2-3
CSVLTRDTQYF
TGCAGTGTCCTCACTCGCGATACGCAGTATTTT
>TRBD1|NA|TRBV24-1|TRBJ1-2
CATSQGDYGYTF
TGTGCCACCAGTCAGGGGGACTATGGCTACACCTTC
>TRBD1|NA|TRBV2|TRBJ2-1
CASSRDRGQGEQFF
TGTGCCAGCAGCCGGGACAGGGGGCAAGGTGAGCAGTTCTTC
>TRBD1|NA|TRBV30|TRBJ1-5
CAWSADRGGESNQPQHF
TGTGCCTGGAGCGCGGACAGGGGGGGGGAGAGCAATCAGCCCCAGCATTTT
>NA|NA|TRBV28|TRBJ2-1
CASSFFGNTNEQFF
TGTGCCAGCAGTTTCTTCGGGAATACCAATGAGCAGTTCTTC
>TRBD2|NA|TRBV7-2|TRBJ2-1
CASSTGTSAYNEQFF
TGTGCCAGCAGTACCGGGACTAGCGCCTACAATGAGCAGTTCTTC
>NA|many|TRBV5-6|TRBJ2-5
CASSLQAQRQETQYF
TGTGCCAGCAGCTTGCAGGCTCAAAGACAAGAGACCCAGTACTTC
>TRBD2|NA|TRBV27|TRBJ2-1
CASSPTRTLSGSAYNEQFF
TGTGCCAGCAGTCCCACTCGGACCCTAAGCGGGAGTGCCTACAATGAGCAGTTCTTC
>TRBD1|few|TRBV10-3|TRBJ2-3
CAISEKDRESDTQYF
TGTGCCATCAGTGAAAAGGACAGGGAATCAGATACGCAGTATTTT
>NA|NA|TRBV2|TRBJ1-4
CATQNLMLATNEKLFF
TGTGCCACCCAAAACTTGATGTTGGCAACTAATGAAAAACTGTTTTTT
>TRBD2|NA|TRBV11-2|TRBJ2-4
CASSKAGGAGDIQYF
TGTGCCAGCAGCAAAGCGGGAGGGGCTGGAGACATTCAGTACTTC
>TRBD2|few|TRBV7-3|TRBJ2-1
CASSLDSGEYNEQFF
TGTGCCAGCAGCCTCGATAGCGGGGAATACAATGAGCAGTTCTTC
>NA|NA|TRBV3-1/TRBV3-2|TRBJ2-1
CASSQDPRLGDEQFF
TGTGCCAGCAGCCAAGACCCCCGACTAGGGGATGAGCAGTTCTTC
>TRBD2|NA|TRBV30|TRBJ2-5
CAWRTSGSRETQYF
TGTGCCTGGAGGACTAGCGGGAGTCGAGAGACCCAGTACTTC
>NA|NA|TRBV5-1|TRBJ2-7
CASSLGGVGGYEQYF
TGCGCCAGCAGCTTGGGTGGGGTAGGGGGCTACGAGCAGTACTTC
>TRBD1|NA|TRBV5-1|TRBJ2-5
CASSLGLQGKETQYF
TGCGCCAGCAGCTTGGGACTACAGGGGAAAGAGACCCAGTACTTC